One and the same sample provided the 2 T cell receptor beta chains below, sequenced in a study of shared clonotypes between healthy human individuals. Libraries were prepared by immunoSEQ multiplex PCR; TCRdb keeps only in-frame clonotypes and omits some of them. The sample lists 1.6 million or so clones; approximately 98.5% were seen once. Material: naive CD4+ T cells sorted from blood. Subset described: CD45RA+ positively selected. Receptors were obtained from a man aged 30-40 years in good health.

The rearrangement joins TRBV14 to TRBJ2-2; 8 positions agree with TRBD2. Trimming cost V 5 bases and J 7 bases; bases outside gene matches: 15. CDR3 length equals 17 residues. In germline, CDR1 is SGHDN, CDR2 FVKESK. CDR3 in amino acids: CASSVYVGTRGVGELFF. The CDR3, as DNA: TGTGCCAGCAGCGTATACGTCGGGACTAGAGGGGTCGGGGAGCTGTTTTTT. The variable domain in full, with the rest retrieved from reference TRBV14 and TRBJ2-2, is EAGVTQFPSHSVIEKGQTVTLRCDPISGHDNLYWYRRVMGKEIKFLLHFVKESKQDESGMPNNRFLAERTGGTYSTLKVQPAELEDSGVYFCASSVYVGTRGVGELFFGEGSRLTVL.

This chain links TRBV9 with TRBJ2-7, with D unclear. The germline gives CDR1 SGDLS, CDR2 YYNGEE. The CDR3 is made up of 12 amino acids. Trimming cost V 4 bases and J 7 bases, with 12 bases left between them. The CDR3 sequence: CASSPSRREQYF. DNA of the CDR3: TGTGCCAGCAGCCCCTCCAGGCGGGAGCAGTACTTC.